The 30 T cell receptor beta chains presented below share a single source sample, sequenced in a study of T cells in Graves' hyperthyroidism and ophthalmopathy. RNA transcripts served as the template for amplifying TCR beta CDR3 regions. During a first-round RT-PCR of the TCR CDR3, the HTBI primer set was used. TCRdb itself ran the multiplex PCR reads through MiXCR, one entry per CDR3 protein. The sample has about 530,000 distinct CDR3 sequences; more than 15% are singletons. Sequenced: blood. These receptors originate from a woman between 18 and 29 years old with Graves' ophthalmopathy.

This clonotype was picked up many times. The chain carries TRBV6-1 and TRBJ1-1, with D possibly matching TRBD1 (5 bases). CDR3 size: 14 residues. Germline V gene data show CDR1 as MNHNS and CDR2 as SASEGT. V lost 6 bases and J 0 bases, leaving 11 bases between the germline ends. The CDR3 is CASRETEMNTEAFF. DNA of the CDR3: TGTGCCAGCAGGGAGACAGAGATGAACACTGAAGCTTTCTTT.

The rearrangement joins TRBV27 to TRBJ2-5; D gene unclear. The CDR3 spans 15 residues. The germline V gene has CDR1 MNHEY and CDR2 SMNVEV (reference sequence). The germline V and J ends were trimmed by 5 bases and 0 bases, with 13 bases remaining between them. The CDR3 protein is CASSPTYSYQETQYF. The CDR3 bases are TGTGCCAGCAGTCCAACATATTCGTACCAAGAGACCCAGTACTTC.

The chain uses TRBV28 and TRBJ2-5; weak D call: TRBD2 (7 bases). The CDR3 length is 15 residues. The germline CDR1 and CDR2 sequences are MDHEN and SYDVKM. V lost 6 bases to trimming and J lost 4 bases, with 18 bases between them. The CDR3 sequence is CASSLVGGPIETQYF. CDR3 DNA sequence: TGTGCCAGCAGCTTGGTGGGGGGGCCCATAGAGACCCAGTACTTC.

The V and J genes are TRBV6-2 or TRBV6-3 and TRBJ1-6; D ambiguous. Germline-derived CDR1 and CDR2 are MNHEY and SVGEGT. The germline V and J ends were trimmed by 5 bases and 0 bases, with 14 bases remaining between them. The CDR3 has 17 residues. The CDR3 sequence: CASSGPGGPSYNSPLHF. For the CDR3, the DNA is TGTGCCAGCAGTGGCCCTGGCGGGCCCTCCTATAATTCACCCCTCCACTTT.

This clonotype was recorded many times. V is TRBV12-3 or TRBV12-4 and J is TRBJ2-5; perhaps TRBD2 as D (5 bases). The ends were cut back, 4 bases at V and 5 bases at J, with 14 bases in the middle. This CDR3 has 14 amino acids. The CDR3 DNA sequence: TGTGCCAGCAGTTGGCTAGCCGCCATGGAGACCCAGTACTTC. This encodes CASSWLAAMETQYF.

This clonotype was counted many times. The genes are TRBV11-2 and TRBJ2-3; D possibly corresponds to TRBD2 (5 bases). The V gene lost 3 bases and the J gene lost 2 bases, with 9 bases spanning the gap. The CDR3 runs to 14 residues. Germline loops: CDR1 SGHAT, CDR2 FQNNGV. This CDR3 reads CASSFTRYTDTQYF. In nucleotides, the CDR3 is TGTGCCAGCAGCTTCACTAGATACACAGATACGCAGTATTTT.

In this sample, this clonotype turned up many times. The chain recombines TRBV27 with TRBJ1-2; D is perhaps TRBD1 (5 bases). This CDR3 is built from 13 residues. Trimming left V 3 bases short and J 7 bases short, with 12 bases between. Germline values: CDR1 MNHEY, CDR2 SMNVEV (reference sequence). CDR3 DNA: TGTGCCAGCAGTTTTGGCAGGGCGGGTGGCTACACCTTC. Translation gives CASSFGRAGGYTF.

This clonotype appeared once. The V call is TRBV7-9, the J call TRBJ2-5; unclear D gene. V lost 3 bases and J 5 bases, leaving 13 bases between the germline ends. CDR1 is SEHNR and CDR2 is FQNEAQ in the germline V gene (reference sequence). The CDR3 has 14 amino acids. CDR3 region: CASSFMTVRETQYF. The CDR3 coding sequence is TGTGCCAGCAGCTTCATGACCGTGAGGGAGACCCAGTACTTC.

The table lists this clonotype with a few counts. The chain is built from TRBV3-1 and TRBJ2-7; D may be TRBD1 (7 bases). CDR1 is LGHDT and CDR2 is YNNKEL in the germline V gene (reference sequence). The CDR3 runs 14 residues. Trimming pared 5 bases from V and 6 bases from J, leaving 17 bases between. The CDR3 region is CASSYGGDSAEQYF. The CDR3 DNA reads as TGTGCCAGCAGCTATGGAGGGGACAGCGCCGAGCAGTACTTC.

The chain employs TRBV7-2 and TRBJ2-7, with 7 bases that match TRBD2. The CDR3 covers 13 residues. With 4 bases clipped from V and 3 bases from J, the junction kept 3 bases outside the gene matches. From germline, CDR1 is SGHTA and CDR2 FQGNSA. CDR3: CASSYPSGYEQYF. The CDR3 region has the DNA TGTGCCAGCAGCTATCCTAGCGGCTACGAGCAGTACTTC. Full variable domain (outside the CDR3, taken from reference TRBV7-2 and TRBJ2-7): GAGVSQSPSNKVTEKGKDVELRCDPISGHTALYWYRQSLGQGLEFLIYFQGNSAPDKSGLPSDRFSAERTGGSVSTLTIQRTQQEDSAVYLCASSYPSGYEQYFGPGTRLTVT.

This clonotype turned up a few times. The chain links TRBV12-3 or TRBV12-4 to TRBJ1-4, with D possibly TRBD1 on 5 matching bases. The CDR3 has 13 amino acids. V gave up 6 bases and J gave up 7 bases, with 12 bases separating them. CDR3 nucleotides: TGTGCCAGCAGACCGGGACGAGGTGAAAAACTGTTTTTT. It yields the protein CASRPGRGEKLFF.

This clonotype showed up many times. The rearrangement uses TRBV11-1 and TRBJ2-2; D gene ambiguous. The CDR3 extends over 13 amino acids. Germline CDR1 and CDR2: SGHAT and FQDESV (reference sequence). The ends were cut back, 1 base at V and 4 bases at J, with 4 bases in the middle. The DNA of the CDR3 is TGTGCCAGCAGCTTAGTACGCACCGGGGAGCTGTTTTTT. It codes for CASSLVRTGELFF.

The table lists this clonotype with many counts. This sequence joins TRBV6-1 and TRBJ2-1; 10 bases are shared with TRBD2. In germline, CDR1 is MNHNS, CDR2 SASEGT. Trimming removed 7 bases from V and 10 bases from J; junction bases left unmatched: 19. This CDR3 has 17 residues. As DNA, the CDR3 is TGTGCCAGCAATCTCGGGGCTAGCGGGGGACGAGGTCGCGAGCAGTTCTTC. It translates to CASNLGASGGRGREQFF.

The rearrangement uses TRBV29-1 and TRBJ2-7, with 7 bases matching TRBD2. This CDR3 region has 14 residues. Germline V lookup: CDR1 SQVTM, CDR2 ANQGSEA. The J segment lost 3 bases and the V segment lost 5 bases, leaving 10 bases of the junction unmatched. This CDR3 is CSVQSGKKGYEQYF. As DNA, the CDR3 is TGCAGCGTTCAAAGCGGGAAGAAGGGCTACGAGCAGTACTTC.

This chain connects TRBV28 to TRBJ1-2; no clear D gene. Germline V gene data show CDR1 as MDHEN and CDR2 as SYDVKM. CDR3 size: 11 residues. The V gene lost 11 bases and the J gene lost 1 base, with 8 bases spanning the gap. This CDR3 reads CAGGINYGYTF. The CDR3 bases are TGTGCCGGAGGGATTAACTATGGCTACACCTTC.

The chain combines TRBV5-5 with TRBJ2-7; D possibly uses TRBD1 or TRBD2 (5 bases each). This CDR3 comprises 15 residues. Germline V gene data show CDR1 as SGHKS and CDR2 as YYEKEE (reference sequence). V lost 4 bases and J 2 bases, leaving 16 bases between the germline ends. CDR3 DNA sequence: TGTGCCAGCAGCCCCAGGGCCGGGGACCCCTACGAGCAGTACTTC. Its translation: CASSPRAGDPYEQYF.

This clonotype has a count of ten or more. DNA for the CDR3: TGTGCCAGCAGCGCGTTAGCGGGGGGGTCTAATACGCAGTATTTT. As protein: CASSALAGGSNTQYF. The chain recombines TRBV2 with TRBJ2-3, with 11 bases lining up with TRBD2. There are 15 residues in the CDR3. Germline-derived CDR1 and CDR2 are SNHLY and FYNNEI. Trimming cost V 6 bases and J 7 bases; bases outside gene matches: 9.

Many counts were recorded for this clonotype. The gene calls are TRBV6-2 or TRBV6-3 and TRBJ2-5; TRBD2 matches at 11 bases. In germline, CDR1 is MNHEY, CDR2 SVGEGT. The length of the CDR3 is 18 residues. With V trimmed by 2 bases and J by 5 bases, 13 bases remained unmatched. The CDR3 here is CASSYEAASGGPEETQYF. CDR3 DNA sequence: TGTGCCAGCAGTTACGAGGCGGCTAGCGGGGGGCCGGAGGAGACCCAGTACTTC.

This chain links TRBV20-1 with TRBJ2-1; 8 nucleotides agree with TRBD2. From germline, CDR1 is DFQATT and CDR2 SNEGSKA (reference sequence). The CDR3 length is 15 residues. The trim removed 0 bases at V and 7 bases at J, leaving 8 bases unmatched. The CDR3 region is CSARDLAGSRNEQFF. The DNA for the CDR3 is TGCAGTGCTAGAGATTTAGCGGGATCCCGAAATGAGCAGTTCTTC.

The V gene is TRBV11-2, the J gene TRBJ2-5, with 10 bases matching TRBD1. The trim removed 3 bases at V and 2 bases at J, leaving 3 bases unmatched. The V gene's germline CDR1 is SGHAT and CDR2 FQNNGV. The CDR3 sequence is 15 residues long. The CDR3 DNA is TGTGCCAGCAGCTTGGGGACAGGGGATCAAGAGACCCAGTACTTC. It is translated as CASSLGTGDQETQYF.

This clonotype was counted ten times or more. The V and J genes are TRBV12-3 or TRBV12-4 and TRBJ1-1, with TRBD1 matching 7 bases. The J segment lost 1 base and the V segment lost 4 bases, leaving 9 bases of the junction unmatched. The CDR3 contains 16 residues. CDR3 sequence: CASSSGTANRNTEAFF. The CDR3, as DNA: TGTGCCAGCAGTTCGGGGACAGCAAACAGGAACACTGAAGCTTTCTTT.

The chain has TRBV20-1 and TRBJ2-1; D gene ambiguous. This CDR3 contains 12 residues. CDR1 DFQATT and CDR2 SNEGSKA come from the germline V gene (reference sequence). The germline V and J ends were trimmed by 3 bases and 1 base, with 4 bases remaining between them. The CDR3, as DNA: TGCAGTGCTAGTGAATCCTACAATGAGCAGTTCTTC. Translation gives CSASESYNEQFF.

This chain uses TRBV30 with TRBJ2-5; 10 nucleotides line up with TRBD2. The CDR3 runs to 17 residues. CDR1 GTSNPN and CDR2 SVGIG come from the germline V gene (reference sequence). The V gene end was trimmed by 0 bases and the J gene end by 9 bases; junction bases not matched to a gene: 16. CDR3 amino acids: CAWSVGGSGGTGEAQYF. In DNA form, the CDR3 reads TGTGCCTGGAGTGTCGGAGGTAGCGGGGGGACCGGGGAGGCCCAGTACTTC.

This clonotype appeared many times. The genes are TRBV28 and TRBJ1-6, with TRBD1 as a possible D gene (5 bases). V shed 6 bases and J shed 10 bases, with 16 bases lying between them. CDR3 length: 14 residues. Germline V gene lookup returns CDR1 MDHEN and CDR2 SYDVKM. CDR3 region: CASSPAGRDSPLHF. CDR3 sequence (DNA): TGTGCCAGCAGCCCCGCAGGGAGGGACTCACCCCTCCACTTT.

Only a few counts were recorded for this clonotype. V usage is TRBV20-1 and J usage is TRBJ2-7, with D perhaps given as TRBD1 or TRBD2 (5 bases each). The CDR3 runs 13 residues. Germline lookup yields CDR1 DFQATT and CDR2 SNEGSKA (reference sequence). The ends were cut back, 2 bases at V and 4 bases at J, with 12 bases in the middle. CDR3 nucleotides: TGCAGTGCTAGATCCGGGGCAGCATACGAGCAGTACTTC. Protein product: CSARSGAAYEQYF.

The chain is built from TRBV10-3 and TRBJ2-2; 8 bases agree with TRBD2. The CDR3 contains 16 residues. From germline, CDR1 is ENHRY and CDR2 SYGVKD. Germline trimming cut 4 bases from V and 5 bases from J; bases unmatched to any gene: 9. CDR3 sequence: CAISVSGTSGTGELFF. DNA of the CDR3: TGTGCCATCAGTGTTAGCGGGACCTCGGGTACCGGGGAGCTGTTTTTT.

This clonotype was picked up many times. This chain connects TRBV28 to TRBJ2-7, with D perhaps TRBD2 (5 bases). CDR3 size: 17 residues. V dropped 7 bases and J dropped 4 bases, with 26 bases sitting between them. CDR1 and CDR2 (germline): MDHEN, SYDVKM. The CDR3 nucleotides read TGTGCCAGCACCACGAGGGAGATAACTTCGGGCAGATACGAGCAGTACTTC. Protein sequence: CASTTREITSGRYEQYF.

The chain uses TRBV30 and TRBJ1-2; D is undetermined. Germline lookup yields CDR1 GTSNPN and CDR2 SVGIG (reference sequence). The germline V and J ends were trimmed by 0 bases and 8 bases, with 7 bases remaining between them. The CDR3 runs to 11 residues. The chain's CDR3 is CAWSVHRGYTF. The CDR3 region has the DNA TGTGCCTGGAGTGTGCATCGGGGCTACACCTTC.

The CDR3 DNA reads TGTGCCGCCCTCGGGACTAGCGGATCCGGGGAGCTGTTTTTT. This codes for CAALGTSGSGELFF. The rearrangement uses TRBV30 and TRBJ2-2; 11 nucleotides agree with TRBD2. Per germline, CDR1 GTSNPN and CDR2 SVGIG (reference sequence). V lost 8 bases to trimming and J lost 6 bases; unmatched junction nucleotides: 8. The CDR3 extends over 14 amino acids. Full variable domain (outside the CDR3, taken from reference TRBV30 and TRBJ2-2): SQTIHQWPATLVQPVGSPLSLECTVEGTSNPNLYWYRQAAGRGLQLLFYSVGIGQISSEVPQNLSASRPQDRQFILSSKKLLLSDSGFYLCAALGTSGSGELFFGEGSRLTVL.

On this clonotype itself: This clone may be a read error of a much larger clone one base away. The chain is built from TRBV28 and TRBJ1-2; the match to TRBD1 covers 7 bases. The CDR3 has 14 residues. The V gene's germline CDR1 is MDHEN and CDR2 SYDVKM. CDR3 protein: CAGSLLTGSYGYTF. CDR3 sequence (DNA): TGTGCCGGCAGTTTATTGACAGGGTCCTATGGCTACACCTTC.